This TCR beta chain was observed in a study of T-cell reconstitution after alpha-beta-depleted transplantation in children. The authors prepared the TCRbeta library with unique molecular identifiers. MiXCR was run by TCRdb on the PCR reads, yielding one entry per CDR3 protein. In the table there are 230,000 or so distinct CDR3 sequences, approximately 12% of which are singletons. Germline V gene sequence: CDR1 GTSNPN, CDR2 SVGIG (reference sequence). V trimming: 3 bases; J trimming: 13 bases; junction bases outside the gene matches: 19. The CDR3 loop spans 15 amino acids. The sample in question was PBMCs from the stem cell graft donor, obtained from the stem cell graft. The source of this sequence is a human donor who donated a stem cell graft to a child with acute lymphoblastic leukemia. The chain couples TRBV30 to TRBJ2-7; 9 bases are shared with TRBD2. CDR3 sequence reads: CAWSGIMASGILRYF. CDR3 sequence (DNA): TGTGCCTGGAGCGGGATTATGGCTAGCGGGATCCTTCGTTACTTC.